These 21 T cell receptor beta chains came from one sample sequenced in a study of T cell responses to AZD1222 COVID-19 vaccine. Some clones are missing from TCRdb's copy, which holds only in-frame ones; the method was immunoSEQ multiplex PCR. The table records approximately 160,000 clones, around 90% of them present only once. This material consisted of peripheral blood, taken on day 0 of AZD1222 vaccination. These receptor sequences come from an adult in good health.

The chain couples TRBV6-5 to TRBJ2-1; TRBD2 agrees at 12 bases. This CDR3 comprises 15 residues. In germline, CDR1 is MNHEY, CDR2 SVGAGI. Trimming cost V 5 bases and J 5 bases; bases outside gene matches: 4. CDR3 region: CASSRRLAGDNEQFF. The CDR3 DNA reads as TGTGCCAGCAGTCGCAGACTAGCGGGAGACAATGAGCAGTTCTTC.

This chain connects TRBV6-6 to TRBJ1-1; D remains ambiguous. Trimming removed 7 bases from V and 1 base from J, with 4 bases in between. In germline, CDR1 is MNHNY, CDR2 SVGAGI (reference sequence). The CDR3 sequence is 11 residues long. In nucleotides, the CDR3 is TGTGCCAGCACAAGGAACACTGAAGCTTTCTTT. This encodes CASTRNTEAFF.

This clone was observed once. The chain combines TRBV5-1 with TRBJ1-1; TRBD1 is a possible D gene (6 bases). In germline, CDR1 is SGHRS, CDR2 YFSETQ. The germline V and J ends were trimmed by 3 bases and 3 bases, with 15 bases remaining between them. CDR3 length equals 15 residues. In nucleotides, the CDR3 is TGCGCCAGCAGCTCGGGAGGGGGGTTGTACACTGAAGCTTTCTTT. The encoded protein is CASSSGGGLYTEAFF.

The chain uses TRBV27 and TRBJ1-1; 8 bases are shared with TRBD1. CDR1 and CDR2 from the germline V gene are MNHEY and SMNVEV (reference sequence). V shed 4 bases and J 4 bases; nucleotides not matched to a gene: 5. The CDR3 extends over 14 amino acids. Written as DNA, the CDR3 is TGTGCCAGCAGTTACCAGACAGGGGTCACTGAAGCTTTCTTT. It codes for CASSYQTGVTEAFF.

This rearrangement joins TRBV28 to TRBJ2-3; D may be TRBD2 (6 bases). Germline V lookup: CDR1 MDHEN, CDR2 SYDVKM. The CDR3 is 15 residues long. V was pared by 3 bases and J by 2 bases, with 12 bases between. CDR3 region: CASSLGGGYTDTQYF. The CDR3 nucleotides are TGTGCCAGCAGTTTGGGGGGTGGTTACACAGATACGCAGTATTTT.

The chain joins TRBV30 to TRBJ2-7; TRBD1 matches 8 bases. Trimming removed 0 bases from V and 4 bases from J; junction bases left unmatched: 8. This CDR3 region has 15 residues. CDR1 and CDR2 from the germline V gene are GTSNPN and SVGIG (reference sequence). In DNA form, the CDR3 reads TGTGCCTGGAGTGTACTAGGGCAGGGGGCATACGAGCAGTACTTC. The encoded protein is CAWSVLGQGAYEQYF. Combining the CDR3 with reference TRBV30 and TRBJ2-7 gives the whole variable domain SQTIHQWPATLVQPVGSPLSLECTVEGTSNPNLYWYRQAAGRGLQLLFYSVGIGQISSEVPQNLSASRPQDRQFILSSKKLLLSDSGFYLCAWSVLGQGAYEQYFGPGTRLTVT.

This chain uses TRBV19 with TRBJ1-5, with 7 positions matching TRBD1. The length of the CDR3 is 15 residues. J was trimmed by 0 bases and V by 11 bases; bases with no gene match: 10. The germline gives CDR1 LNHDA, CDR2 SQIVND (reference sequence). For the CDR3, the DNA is TGTGCCGCCCGGCAGGGGGGTTATAGCAATCAGCCCCAGCATTTT. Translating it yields CAARQGGYSNQPQHF. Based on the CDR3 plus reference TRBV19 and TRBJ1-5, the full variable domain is DGGITQSPKYLFRKEGQNVTLSCEQNLNHDAMYWYRQDPGQGLRLIYYSQIVNDFQKGDIAEGYSVSREKKESFPLTVTSAQKNPTAFYLCAARQGGYSNQPQHFGDGTRLSIL.

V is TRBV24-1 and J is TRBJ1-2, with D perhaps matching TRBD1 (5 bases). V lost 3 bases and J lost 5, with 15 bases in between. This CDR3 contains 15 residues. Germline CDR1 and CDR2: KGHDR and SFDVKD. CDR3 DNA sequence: TGTGCCACCAGTGATACACCGGGACGGGGATATGGCTACACCTTC. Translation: CATSDTPGRGYGYTF.

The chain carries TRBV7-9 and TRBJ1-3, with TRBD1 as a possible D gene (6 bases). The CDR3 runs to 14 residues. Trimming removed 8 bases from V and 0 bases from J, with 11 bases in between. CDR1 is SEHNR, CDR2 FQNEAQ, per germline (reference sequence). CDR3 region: CASEEGVSGNTIYF. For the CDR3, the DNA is TGTGCCAGCGAAGAGGGGGTCTCTGGAAACACCATATATTTT.

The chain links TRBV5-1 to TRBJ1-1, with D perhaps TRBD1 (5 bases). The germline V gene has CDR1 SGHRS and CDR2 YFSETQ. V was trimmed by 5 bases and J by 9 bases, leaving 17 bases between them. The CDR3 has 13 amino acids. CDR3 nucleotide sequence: TGCGCCAGCAGGCCGCTGAGGGGTGGGCAAGCTTTCTTT. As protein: CASRPLRGGQAFF. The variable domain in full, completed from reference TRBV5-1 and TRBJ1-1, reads KAGVTQTPRYLIKTRGQQVTLSCSPISGHRSVSWYQQTPGQGLQFLFEYFSETQRNKGNFPGRFSGRQFSNSRSEMNVSTLELGDSALYLCASRPLRGGQAFFGQGTRLTVV.

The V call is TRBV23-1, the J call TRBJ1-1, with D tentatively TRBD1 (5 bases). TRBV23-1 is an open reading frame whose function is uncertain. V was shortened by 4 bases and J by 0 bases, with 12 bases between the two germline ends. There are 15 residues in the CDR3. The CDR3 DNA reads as TGCGCCAGCAGTCGGCGTCGAGGGGTGAACACTGAAGCTTTCTTT. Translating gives CASSRRRGVNTEAFF.

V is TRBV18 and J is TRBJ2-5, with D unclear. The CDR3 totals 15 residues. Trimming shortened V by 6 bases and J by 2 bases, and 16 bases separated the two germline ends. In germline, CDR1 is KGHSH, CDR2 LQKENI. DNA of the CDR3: TGTGCCAGCTCGGAGAACGGGTTTGGGCAAGAGACCCAGTACTTC. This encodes CASSENGFGQETQYF.

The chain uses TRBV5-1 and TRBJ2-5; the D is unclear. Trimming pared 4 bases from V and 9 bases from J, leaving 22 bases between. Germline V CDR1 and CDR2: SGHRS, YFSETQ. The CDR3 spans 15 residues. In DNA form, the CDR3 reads TGCGCCAGCAGCGAGGACGCCATCTCATCAATGGCCCAGTACTTC. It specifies CASSEDAISSMAQYF.

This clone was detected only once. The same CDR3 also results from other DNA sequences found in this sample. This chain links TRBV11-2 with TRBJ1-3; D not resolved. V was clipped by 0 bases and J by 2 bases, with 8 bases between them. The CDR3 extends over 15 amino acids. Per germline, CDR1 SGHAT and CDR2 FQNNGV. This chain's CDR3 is CASSLERGTGNTIYF. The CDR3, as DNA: TGTGCCAGCAGCTTAGAGCGCGGTACTGGAAACACCATATATTTT.

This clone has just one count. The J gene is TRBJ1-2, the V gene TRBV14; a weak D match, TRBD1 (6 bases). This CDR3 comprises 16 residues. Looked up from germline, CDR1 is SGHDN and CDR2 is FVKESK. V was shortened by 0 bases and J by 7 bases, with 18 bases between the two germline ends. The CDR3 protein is CASSQETWGGAGGYTF. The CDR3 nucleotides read TGTGCCAGCAGCCAAGAAACTTGGGGGGGCGCTGGTGGCTACACCTTC.

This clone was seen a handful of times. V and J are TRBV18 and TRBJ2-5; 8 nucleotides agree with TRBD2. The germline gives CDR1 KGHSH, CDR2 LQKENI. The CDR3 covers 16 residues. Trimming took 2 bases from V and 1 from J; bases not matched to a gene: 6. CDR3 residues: CASSPEMLAGQETQYF. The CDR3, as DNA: TGTGCCAGCTCACCAGAAATGCTAGCGGGCCAAGAGACCCAGTACTTC. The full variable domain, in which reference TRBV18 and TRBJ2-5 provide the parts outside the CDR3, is NAGVMQNPRHLVRRRGQEARLRCSPMKGHSHVYWYRQLPEEGLKFMVYLQKENIIDESGMPKERFSAEFPKEGPSILRIQQVVRGDSAAYFCASSPEMLAGQETQYFGPGTRLLVL.

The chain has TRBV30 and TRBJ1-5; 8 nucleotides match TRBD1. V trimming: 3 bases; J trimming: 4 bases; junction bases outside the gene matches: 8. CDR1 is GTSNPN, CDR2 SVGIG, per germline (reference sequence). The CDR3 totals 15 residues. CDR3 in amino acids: CAWSGQGLLNQPQHF. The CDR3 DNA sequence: TGTGCCTGGAGCGGACAGGGCCTATTGAATCAGCCCCAGCATTTT. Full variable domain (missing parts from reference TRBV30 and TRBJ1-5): SQTIHQWPATLVQPVGSPLSLECTVEGTSNPNLYWYRQAAGRGLQLLFYSVGIGQISSEVPQNLSASRPQDRQFILSSKKLLLSDSGFYLCAWSGQGLLNQPQHFGDGTRLSIL.

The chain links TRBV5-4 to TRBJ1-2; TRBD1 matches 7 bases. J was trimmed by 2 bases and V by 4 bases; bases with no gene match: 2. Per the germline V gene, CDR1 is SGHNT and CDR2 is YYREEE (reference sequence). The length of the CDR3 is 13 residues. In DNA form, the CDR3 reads TGTGCCAGCAGCGCGGGACAGAACTATGGCTACACCTTC. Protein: CASSAGQNYGYTF.

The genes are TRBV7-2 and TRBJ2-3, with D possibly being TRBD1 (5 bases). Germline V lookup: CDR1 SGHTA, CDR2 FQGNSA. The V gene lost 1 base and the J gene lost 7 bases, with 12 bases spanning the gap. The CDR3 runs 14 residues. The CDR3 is CASSLGANRNTQYF. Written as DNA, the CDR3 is TGTGCCAGCAGCTTAGGAGCTAACAGGAATACGCAGTATTTT. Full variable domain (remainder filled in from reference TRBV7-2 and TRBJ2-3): GAGVSQSPSNKVTEKGKDVELRCDPISGHTALYWYRQSLGQGLEFLIYFQGNSAPDKSGLPSDRFSAERTGGSVSTLTIQRTQQEDSAVYLCASSLGANRNTQYFGPGTRLTVL.

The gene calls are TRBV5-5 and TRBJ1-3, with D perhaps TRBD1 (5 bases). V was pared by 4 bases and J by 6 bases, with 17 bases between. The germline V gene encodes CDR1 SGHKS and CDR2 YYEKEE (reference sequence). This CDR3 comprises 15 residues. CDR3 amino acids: CASSLQMDILNTIYF. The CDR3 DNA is TGTGCCAGCAGCCTTCAAATGGACATACTAAACACCATATATTTT.

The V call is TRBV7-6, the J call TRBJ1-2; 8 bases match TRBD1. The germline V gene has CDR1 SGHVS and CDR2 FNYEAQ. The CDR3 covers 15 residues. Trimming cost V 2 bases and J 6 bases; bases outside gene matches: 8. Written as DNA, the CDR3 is TGTGCCAGCAGCTTAAGCCCGACAGGGGAAGATGGCTACACCTTC. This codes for CASSLSPTGEDGYTF. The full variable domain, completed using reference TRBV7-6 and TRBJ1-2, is GAGVSQSPRYKVTKRGQDVALRCDPISGHVSLYWYRQALGQGPEFLTYFNYEAQQDKSGLPNDRFSAERPEGSISTLTIQRTEQRDSAMYRCASSLSPTGEDGYTFGSGTRLTVV.